These 25 T cell receptor beta chains came from one sample sequenced in a study of PD-L1 blockade in urothelial cancer. Time point: pretreatment peripheral blood. Assay used: immunoSEQ multiplex PCR; TCRdb lists only in-frame clones, some missing. The table includes under 70,000 clones, 65% to 90% detected once. Here the sequenced sample was PBMCs, taken around atezolizumab (anti-PD-L1) treatment. These TCRs come from a man in his 70s with urothelial cancer.

The chain combines TRBV7-8 with TRBJ1-4; no clear D gene. Trimming removed 1 base from V and 10 bases from J, with 10 bases in between. There are 13 residues in the CDR3. The germline V gene encodes CDR1 SGHVS and CDR2 FQNEAQ. The CDR3 region is CASSLVPTGKLFF. Written as DNA, the CDR3 is TGTGCCAGCAGCTTAGTGCCTACGGGAAAACTGTTTTTT.

The J gene is TRBJ1-1, the V gene TRBV19; D unclear. Germline V gene sequence: CDR1 LNHDA, CDR2 SQIVND (reference sequence). The CDR3 is 15 amino acids. The V end lost 5 bases, the J end lost 4 bases, and 17 bases lay between the germline ends. CDR3 in amino acids: CASSLTSGWITEAFF. For the CDR3, the DNA is TGTGCCAGTAGTCTCACTTCGGGATGGATCACTGAAGCTTTCTTT.

V and J are TRBV4-1 and TRBJ2-7, with 15 bases identical to TRBD2. V shed 8 bases and J 3 bases; nucleotides not matched to a gene: 2. CDR1 and CDR2 from the germline V gene are MGHRA and YSYEKL. CDR3 length: 14 residues. As DNA, the CDR3 is TGCGCCAGCGCGGGACTAGCGGGAGGCTACGAGCAGTACTTC. This gives the protein CASAGLAGGYEQYF.

This chain connects TRBV2 to TRBJ2-7; no clear D. The CDR3 spans 12 residues. V lost 4 bases and J lost 5, with 9 bases in between. Germline values: CDR1 SNHLY, CDR2 FYNNEI. In DNA, the CDR3 is TGTGCCAGCAGTGTCCCCCCGGACGAGCAGTACTTC. Translating it yields CASSVPPDEQYF. Drawing the rest from reference TRBV2 and TRBJ2-7, the complete variable domain is EPEVTQTPSHQVTQMGQEVILRCVPISNHLYFYWYRQILGQKVEFLVSFYNNEISEKSEIFDDQFSVERPDGSNFTLKIRSTKLEDSAMYFCASSVPPDEQYFGPGTRLTVT.

V gene TRBV6-8 combines with J gene TRBJ2-5; D uncertain. CDR1 is MNHGY and CDR2 is SAAAGT in the germline V gene. The CDR3 has 11 residues. The chain's CDR3 is CTGPARETQYF. The CDR3 DNA sequence: TGTACCGGTCCAGCGAGGGAGACCCAGTACTTC.

V and J are TRBV27 and TRBJ2-7, with 9 bases matching TRBD1. Germline loops: CDR1 MNHEY, CDR2 SMNVEV (reference sequence). V lost 3 bases and J lost 1; bases outside the gene matches: 4. The CDR3 has 15 amino acids. CDR3 region: CASSLAGQGSYEQYF. CDR3 DNA: TGTGCCAGCAGTTTGGCGGGACAGGGATCCTACGAGCAGTACTTC.

The J gene is TRBJ2-2, the V gene TRBV11-2, with D perhaps matching TRBD2 (6 bases). Germline CDR1 is SGHAT and CDR2 is FQNNGV. The CDR3 is 14 amino acids. Trimming left V 1 base short and J 8 bases short, with 11 bases between. CDR3 sequence: CASSLGGGMGELFF. For the CDR3, the DNA is TGTGCCAGCAGCTTAGGAGGCGGGATGGGGGAGCTGTTTTTT.

In this sample, this clone turned up a few times. The V and J genes are TRBV7-3 and TRBJ1-1; D unclear. With 2 bases removed from V and 1 base from J, the gap between germline ends came to 14 bases. The CDR3 loop spans 16 amino acids. The germline gives CDR1 SGHTA, CDR2 FQGTGA. The CDR3 loop is CASSLAMGGQNTEAFF. In DNA form, the CDR3 reads TGTGCCAGCAGCTTAGCCATGGGAGGGCAGAACACTGAAGCTTTCTTT.

The chain recombines TRBV19 with TRBJ2-7; tentatively, D is TRBD1 (6 bases). CDR1 LNHDA and CDR2 SQIVND come from the germline V gene (reference sequence). The CDR3 has 16 residues. Between the trimmed V and J ends, which lost 2 bases and 7 bases, there was a span of 21 bases. CDR3 region: CASSIRDKGPLGEQYF. Here the CDR3 DNA reads TGTGCCAGTAGTATACGGGACAAGGGACCCCTGGGGGAGCAGTACTTC. Supplemented by reference TRBV19 and TRBJ2-7, the full variable domain reads DGGITQSPKYLFRKEGQNVTLSCEQNLNHDAMYWYRQDPGQGLRLIYYSQIVNDFQKGDIAEGYSVSREKKESFPLTVTSAQKNPTAFYLCASSIRDKGPLGEQYFGPGTRLTVT.

This rearrangement joins TRBV10-2 to TRBJ2-7; 7 bases line up with TRBD2. This CDR3 spans 14 amino acids. V trimming: 6 bases; J trimming: 2 bases; junction bases outside the gene matches: 7. In germline, CDR1 is WSHSY, CDR2 SAAADI. CDR3 region: CASRPGLSAYEQYF. CDR3 in DNA: TGCGCCAGCAGACCGGGACTATCAGCCTACGAGCAGTACTTC.

The chain carries TRBV28 and TRBJ2-7; the match to TRBD2 covers 8 bases. J gave up 4 bases and V 3 bases, and 5 bases lay outside the gene matches. Per germline, CDR1 MDHEN and CDR2 SYDVKM. The CDR3 has 14 amino acids. CDR3 bases: TGTGCCAGCAGTTTCCCAGGGACTAGTTACGAGCAGTACTTC. Amino acids: CASSFPGTSYEQYF.

About this clone: Its ends do not fully match the called genes, so a read error is possible. J is TRBJ2-7 and V is TRBV7-9; the match to TRBD1 covers 10 bases. This CDR3 is built from 14 residues. Germline CDR1 is SEHNR and CDR2 is FQNEAQ (reference sequence). Here the CDR3 DNA reads TGTGCCAGCAGCCCCGGCCCTGCGGCGGGACAGGGGCCCTTC. It is translated as CASSPGPAAGQGPF.

This clone was recorded once. The rearrangement uses TRBV6-1 and TRBJ1-1, with 7 bases aligning to TRBD1. Germline V gene data show CDR1 as MNHNS and CDR2 as SASEGT. CDR3 size: 13 residues. J lost 4 bases, V lost 6 bases, and 5 bases had no gene match. The CDR3 reads CASRTGKGTEAFF. CDR3 coding DNA: TGTGCCAGCAGGACAGGGAAGGGCACTGAAGCTTTCTTT.

The gene calls are TRBV7-7 and TRBJ2-5; 11 bases match TRBD1. J lost 4 bases, V lost 5 bases, and 9 bases had no gene match. The CDR3 loop spans 16 amino acids. CDR1 SSHAT and CDR2 FNYEAQ come from the germline V gene (reference sequence). The CDR3 protein is CASSPDRGLVRETQYF. The CDR3 DNA follows: TGTGCCAGCAGCCCGGACAGGGGGCTTGTTAGAGAGACCCAGTACTTC.

The CDR3: CAISEAAAYREQYF. As DNA, the CDR3 is TGTGCCATCAGTGAGGCGGCGGCCTACCGGGAGCAGTACTTC. The rearrangement links TRBV10-3 to TRBJ2-7; D remains unclear. Trimming took 2 bases from V and 7 from J, leaving 15 bases between them. CDR3 length equals 14 residues. CDR1 ENHRY and CDR2 SYGVKD come from the germline V gene.

This clone was observed once. The V and J genes are TRBV18 and TRBJ2-4; possible D gene TRBD1, 5 bases. CDR1 is KGHSH and CDR2 is LQKENI in the germline V gene. The CDR3 sequence is 20 residues long. V lost 2 bases and J lost 0, with 23 bases in between. The CDR3 DNA reads TGTGCCAGCTCACCAAATCCGCAGGGTCCGGGTCCGCAAGCCAAAAACATTCAGTACTTC. As protein: CASSPNPQGPGPQAKNIQYF.

J is TRBJ2-3 and V is TRBV7-9, with D perhaps matching TRBD1 (7 bases). Germline V CDR1 and CDR2: SEHNR, FQNEAQ (reference sequence). There are 13 residues in the CDR3. V shed 3 bases and J shed 5 bases, with 9 bases lying between them. CDR3 sequence: CASSFQGGDTQYF. In DNA, the CDR3 is TGTGCCAGCAGCTTCCAGGGGGGAGATACGCAGTATTTT.

This clone was seen more than once but under ten times. The chain couples TRBV5-6 to TRBJ2-3; the D gene is possibly TRBD1 (6 bases). Trimming took 4 bases from V and 5 from J, leaving 17 bases between them. Germline-derived CDR1 and CDR2 are SGHDT and YYEEEE. CDR3 length: 15 residues. DNA of the CDR3: TGTGCCAGCAGCCTACTCGAGCGGACAGAAGATACGCAGTATTTT. Amino acid sequence: CASSLLERTEDTQYF.

The J gene is TRBJ2-5, the V gene TRBV30; tentative D call: TRBD2 (6 bases). The CDR3 runs 15 residues. V gave up 4 bases and J gave up 5 bases, with 20 bases separating them. Germline V gene lookup returns CDR1 GTSNPN and CDR2 SVGIG (reference sequence). This chain's CDR3 is CAWKLGLAMGETQYF. In DNA, the CDR3 is TGTGCCTGGAAGTTAGGGCTAGCGATGGGGGAGACCCAGTACTTC.

The gene calls are TRBV5-5 and TRBJ2-1, with 8 nucleotides matching TRBD2. V dropped 0 bases and J dropped 9; count of bases not matched to a gene: 11. This CDR3 is built from 16 residues. Germline V gene sequence: CDR1 SGHKS, CDR2 YYEKEE (reference sequence). The CDR3: CASSLGGREAIGEQFF. The CDR3 coding sequence is TGTGCCAGCAGCTTGGGGGGGCGGGAGGCGATCGGTGAGCAGTTCTTC.

This clone appeared a few times. This chain links TRBV11-2 with TRBJ2-1, with 11 nucleotides matching TRBD2. Germline trimming cut 3 bases from V and 6 bases from J; bases unmatched to any gene: 4. This CDR3 has 15 residues. Germline values: CDR1 SGHAT, CDR2 FQNNGV. As DNA, the CDR3 is TGTGCCAGCAGCTTGGTAGCGGGAGGGCGCAATGAGCAGTTCTTC. Protein product: CASSLVAGGRNEQFF.

The chain carries TRBV28 and TRBJ2-5, with a possible D match to TRBD2 (7 bases). Trimming removed 6 bases at V and 1 base at J, with 18 bases between. Per germline, CDR1 MDHEN and CDR2 SYDVKM. This CDR3 has 16 residues. As DNA, the CDR3 is TGTGCCAGCAGCCCTTTGGGGGGGCTGGGCCAAGAGACCCAGTACTTC. Its protein product is CASSPLGGLGQETQYF.

The J gene is TRBJ2-2, the V gene TRBV2; perhaps TRBD1 as D (6 bases). The CDR3 length is 15 residues. V shed 6 bases and J shed 0 bases, with 11 bases lying between them. CDR1 SNHLY and CDR2 FYNNEI come from the germline V gene. The CDR3 DNA is TGTGCCAGCAGCCAAGAGGGGGCGAACACCGGGGAGCTGTTTTTT. Protein product: CASSQEGANTGELFF. Full variable domain (missing parts from reference TRBV2 and TRBJ2-2): EPEVTQTPSHQVTQMGQEVILRCVPISNHLYFYWYRQILGQKVEFLVSFYNNEISEKSEIFDDQFSVERPDGSNFTLKIRSTKLEDSAMYFCASSQEGANTGELFFGEGSRLTVL.

The chain recombines TRBV9 with TRBJ1-5, with 10 bases that match TRBD1. V was clipped by 4 bases and J by 4 bases; unmatched bases: 8. Per the germline V gene, CDR1 is SGDLS and CDR2 is YYNGEE. The CDR3 is made up of 16 amino acids. The CDR3 spells CASSPGDRGFNQPQHF. CDR3 sequence (DNA): TGTGCCAGCAGCCCAGGGGACAGGGGATTTAATCAGCCCCAGCATTTT.

The chain uses TRBV6-1 and TRBJ2-1; TRBD1 matches 7 bases. CDR3 length equals 13 residues. Germline CDR1 MNHNS, CDR2 SASEGT. The junction had 10 bases not matched to a gene; V was cut back by 7 bases and J by 10 bases. DNA of the CDR3: TGTGCCAGCAACCCAACAGGGGAAGGCGAGCAGTTCTTC. This translates into CASNPTGEGEQFF.